This is a list of T cell receptor beta chains from one sample in a study of cytomegalovirus exposure and HLA in healthy donors. Clones were sequenced by immunoSEQ multiplex PCR, and TCRdb holds only the in-frame ones, with some missing. This table holds about 200,000 clones, 84% found once. The material sequenced was PBMCs. Every receptor here comes from a woman aged 25 to 45 in good health and CMV-seropositive. Both conserved end residues are part of each CDR3. Size is omitted from some rows. Given values are once, few, many or a class for expanded clones.

CASSDRKGGSPATNYGYTF	once	TRBV10-1	TRBJ1-2
CASSLGTSGANEQFF	-	TRBV27	TRBJ2-1
CASSYSIQNPYEQYF	-	TRBV6-5	TRBJ2-7
CAWEQGGRPKNIQYF	-	TRBV30	TRBJ2-4
CASSSGQRYGYTF	few	TRBV7-2	TRBJ1-2
CASSFGREARSYNEQFF	-	TRBV27	TRBJ2-1
CASSLAPQREQYF	-	TRBV11-3	TRBJ2-7
CASSLVAGGRGDTQYF	-	TRBV7-8	TRBJ2-3
CASSSPGQGSYEQYF	-	TRBV6-6	TRBJ2-7
CASSWPGDYGYTF	-	TRBV28	TRBJ1-2